These 5 T cell receptor beta chains were all obtained from the same sample, sequenced in a study of T cells expressing NK-cell markers. For each CDR3 protein, TCRdb gives one entry from its re-call of the 5' RACE reads, without DNA. This repertoire includes 250,000 or so distinct CDR3 sequences. Specimen: blood T cells: a sorted CD56 or NKG2C T cell subset, CD4+ or CD8+ T cells, or bulk PBMC T cells (not recorded which). These receptors were collected from a woman between 18 and 70 years old in good health.

The rearrangement joins TRBV20-1 to TRBJ1-3; the TCRdb call, TRBD1, lacks DNA for checking. Germline assignment: CDR1 DFQATT and CDR2 SNEGSKA (reference sequence). The CDR3 covers 16 residues. The CDR3 is CSARGTGAGKGNTIYF.

This rearrangement joins TRBV11-2 to TRBJ2-4; TCRdb's D call, TRBD1, is unchecked because there is no DNA. Germline-derived CDR1 and CDR2 are SGHAT and FQNNGV. This CDR3 spans 13 amino acids. The CDR3 is CASSLWARNIQYF.

The rearrangement links TRBV29-1 to TRBJ1-1. This CDR3 contains 14 residues. Germline V gene data show CDR1 as SQVTM and CDR2 as ANQGSEA. The CDR3 region is CSVEDVRAESEAFF.

The gene calls are TRBV7-2 and TRBJ2-7; TCRdb reports TRBD1, a call that lacks DNA to check it against. This CDR3 comprises 16 residues. In germline, CDR1 is SGHTA, CDR2 FQGNSA. The CDR3 is CASSLAGDTSSYEQYF.

The V and J genes are TRBV20-1 and TRBJ2-2; TCRdb returns TRBD2, unconfirmable since there is no DNA. CDR3 length equals 16 residues. From germline, CDR1 is DFQATT and CDR2 SNEGSKA (reference sequence). CDR3 residues: CSARASGTSNDGELFF.